Presented here are 10 T cell receptor beta chains from one specimen sequenced in a study of technical replicates of blood from a handful of donors. The assay was immunoSEQ multiplex PCR, and TCRdb's table has in-frame clones only and misses some. The top ten clones hold roughly 0.15% of a sample with about 84,000 clones, roughly 98% of them seen once. Sequenced material: T cells isolated from PBMCs. The receptor source for this set is a human donor in good health.

This rearrangement joins TRBV9 to TRBJ1-1; TRBD1 matches at 8 bases. The CDR3 spans 15 residues. J gave up 3 bases and V 4 bases, and 8 bases lay outside the gene matches. Germline assignment: CDR1 SGDLS and CDR2 YYNGEE. The DNA for the CDR3 is TGTGCCAGCAGCTCCTGGACAGGGAAGCACACTGAAGCTTTCTTT. This translates into CASSSWTGKHTEAFF. Full variable domain (missing parts from reference TRBV9 and TRBJ1-1): DSGVTQTPKHLITATGQRVTLRCSPRSGDLSVYWYQQSLDQGLQFLIQYYNGEERAKGNILERFSAQQFPDLHSELNLSSLELGDSALYFCASSSWTGKHTEAFFGQGTRLTVV.

V is TRBV9 and J is TRBJ1-4; D not certain. Trimming took 0 bases from V and 7 from J, leaving 16 bases between them. The germline CDR1 and CDR2 sequences are SGDLS and YYNGEE. This CDR3 region has 16 residues. The CDR3 loop reads CASSVGRGRRSEKLFF. CDR3 sequence (DNA): TGTGCCAGCAGCGTAGGAAGAGGGCGGCGGAGTGAAAAACTGTTTTTT.

J is TRBJ1-2 and V is TRBV12-5; D unresolved. This CDR3 has 15 residues. Trimming removed 1 base at V and 6 bases at J, with 15 bases between. Germline CDR1 and CDR2: LGHNT and FRNRAP. This CDR3 is CASGLGAGMRDGYTF. For the CDR3, the DNA is TGTGCTAGTGGTTTGGGTGCGGGCATGAGGGATGGCTACACCTTC.

V gene TRBV10-2 combines with J gene TRBJ2-7, with TRBD1 as a possible D gene (5 bases). CDR1 and CDR2 from the germline V gene are WSHSY and SAAADI. V gave up 7 bases and J gave up 3 bases, with 13 bases separating them. This CDR3 is built from 13 residues. CDR3 region: CASKQQENYEQYF. The CDR3 nucleotides read TGCGCCAGCAAACAACAGGAAAACTACGAGCAGTACTTC.

V usage is TRBV9 and J usage is TRBJ2-3; perhaps TRBD2 as D (9 bases). Germline V gene lookup returns CDR1 SGDLS and CDR2 YYNGEE. With 8 bases removed from V and 0 bases from J, the gap between germline ends came to 25 bases. The CDR3 extends over 18 amino acids. The CDR3 sequence is CASSGLAGGFSSTDTQYF. In DNA form, the CDR3 reads TGTGCCAGTTCGGGACTAGCAGGGGGCTTTTCTAGCACAGATACGCAGTATTTT.

The chain employs TRBV30 and TRBJ2-7, with D perhaps TRBD2 (5 bases). V was pared by 1 base and J by 6 bases, with 13 bases between. Germline loops: CDR1 GTSNPN, CDR2 SVGIG (reference sequence). The CDR3 runs 13 residues. The CDR3 loop is CAWSGRTSREQYF. The DNA for the CDR3 is TGTGCCTGGAGTGGAAGGACTTCACGCGAGCAGTACTTC.

The rearrangement joins TRBV11-1 to TRBJ2-7; 8 positions agree with TRBD2. Germline assignment: CDR1 SGHAT and CDR2 FQDESV (reference sequence). The V segment lost 2 bases and the J segment 1 base; nucleotides outside the gene matches: 4. There are 15 residues in the CDR3. CDR3 nucleotide sequence: TGTGCCAGCAGCTTAACCAGCGGGAGATCCTACGAGCAGTACTTC. This sequence encodes CASSLTSGRSYEQYF.

This clone showed up just once. The chain couples TRBV11-2 to TRBJ2-2; a possible D gene is TRBD2 (5 bases). There are 13 residues in the CDR3. Per germline, CDR1 SGHAT and CDR2 FQNNGV. Trimming took 3 bases from V and 6 from J, leaving 8 bases between them. The CDR3 DNA reads TGTGCCAGCAGCTTGCCGGGGTCCGGGGAGCTGTTTTTT. This encodes CASSLPGSGELFF.

The rearrangement links TRBV15 to TRBJ2-3, with TRBD2 matching 7 bases. Trimming cost V 3 bases and J 2 bases; bases outside gene matches: 8. Germline V CDR1 and CDR2: LNHNV, YYDKDF (reference sequence). The CDR3 runs to 16 residues. The CDR3, as DNA: TGTGCCACCAGCAGTGGACTAGACCTTTTCACAGATACGCAGTATTTT. Translated, it gives CATSSGLDLFTDTQYF.

The chain has TRBV27 and TRBJ1-5; a possible D gene is TRBD1 (5 bases). This CDR3 has 15 residues. Germline-derived CDR1 and CDR2 are MNHEY and SMNVEV (reference sequence). Deletions cut 5 bases from V and 0 bases from J, with 11 bases between. The CDR3 reads CASSTWGVSNQPQHF. CDR3 nucleotides: TGTGCCAGCAGTACTTGGGGGGTTAGCAATCAGCCCCAGCATTTT.